One T cell receptor beta chain is described in this entry. This specimen belongs to a study of blood T cell repertoires in COVID-19. The wider study: Samples of COVID-19 (acute and convalescent) were obtained from the United States, Italy and Spain. In each case, the material was cDNA or gDNA derived from T cells, B-cell-depleted T cells, or PBMCs.

Authors' data handling: How many nucleated cells were present was estimated from reference gene primer amplification. Profiled with immunoSEQ multiplex PCR; TCRdb holds only in-frame clones, not every one. That table supplies the V and J calls and clone size; D and trimming were determined from the DNA. The sample holds about 50,000 clones, around 80% seen once. There are 16 residues in the CDR3. Trimming took off 3 bases at V and 2 bases at J, with 14 bases between the two ends. Germline assignment: CDR1 MNHEY and CDR2 SMNVEV (reference sequence). The TCR was taken from a human donor in a cohort sampled during active COVID-19. The sequencing sample was made of peripheral blood. The rearrangement uses TRBV27 and TRBJ2-1; D is undetermined. The CDR3 DNA reads TGTGCCAGCAGTTTTTTAGCCGGTCGGGCCTACAATGAGCAGTTCTTC. This gives the protein CASSFLAGRAYNEQFF.